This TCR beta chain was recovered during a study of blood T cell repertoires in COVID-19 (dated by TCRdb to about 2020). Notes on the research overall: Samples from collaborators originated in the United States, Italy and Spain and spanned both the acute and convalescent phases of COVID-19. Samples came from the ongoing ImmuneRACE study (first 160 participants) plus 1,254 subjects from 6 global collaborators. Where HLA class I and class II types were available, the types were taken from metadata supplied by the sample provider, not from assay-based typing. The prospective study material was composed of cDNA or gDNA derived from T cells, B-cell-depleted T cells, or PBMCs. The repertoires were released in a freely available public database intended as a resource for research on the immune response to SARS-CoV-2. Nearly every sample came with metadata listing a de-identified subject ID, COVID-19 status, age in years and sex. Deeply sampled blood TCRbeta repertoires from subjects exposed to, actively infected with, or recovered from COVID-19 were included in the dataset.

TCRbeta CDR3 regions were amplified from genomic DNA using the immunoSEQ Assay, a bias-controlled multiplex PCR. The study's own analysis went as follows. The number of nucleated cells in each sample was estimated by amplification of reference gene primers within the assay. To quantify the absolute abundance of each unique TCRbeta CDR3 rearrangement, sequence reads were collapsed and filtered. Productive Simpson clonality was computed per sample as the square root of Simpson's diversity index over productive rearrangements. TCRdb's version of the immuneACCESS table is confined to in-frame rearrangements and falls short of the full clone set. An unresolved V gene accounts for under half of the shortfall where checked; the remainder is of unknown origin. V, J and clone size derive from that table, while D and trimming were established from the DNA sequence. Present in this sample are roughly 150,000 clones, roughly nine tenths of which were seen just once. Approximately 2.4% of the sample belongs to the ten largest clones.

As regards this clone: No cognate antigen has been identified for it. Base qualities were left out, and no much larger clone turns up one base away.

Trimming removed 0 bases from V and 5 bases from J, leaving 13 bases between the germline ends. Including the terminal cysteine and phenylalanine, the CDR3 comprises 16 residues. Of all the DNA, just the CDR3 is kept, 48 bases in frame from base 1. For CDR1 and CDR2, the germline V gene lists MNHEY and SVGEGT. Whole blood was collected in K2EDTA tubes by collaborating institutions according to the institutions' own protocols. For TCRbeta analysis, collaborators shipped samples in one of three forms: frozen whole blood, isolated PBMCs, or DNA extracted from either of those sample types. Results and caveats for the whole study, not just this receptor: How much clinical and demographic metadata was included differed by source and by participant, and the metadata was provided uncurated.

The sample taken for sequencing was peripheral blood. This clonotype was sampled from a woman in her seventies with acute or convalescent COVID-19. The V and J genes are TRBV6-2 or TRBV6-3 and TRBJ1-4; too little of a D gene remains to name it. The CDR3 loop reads CASSYSSWSGNEKLFF. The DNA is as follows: TGTGCCAGCAGTTACTCGAGCTGGAGTGGGAATGAAAAACTGTTTTTT.